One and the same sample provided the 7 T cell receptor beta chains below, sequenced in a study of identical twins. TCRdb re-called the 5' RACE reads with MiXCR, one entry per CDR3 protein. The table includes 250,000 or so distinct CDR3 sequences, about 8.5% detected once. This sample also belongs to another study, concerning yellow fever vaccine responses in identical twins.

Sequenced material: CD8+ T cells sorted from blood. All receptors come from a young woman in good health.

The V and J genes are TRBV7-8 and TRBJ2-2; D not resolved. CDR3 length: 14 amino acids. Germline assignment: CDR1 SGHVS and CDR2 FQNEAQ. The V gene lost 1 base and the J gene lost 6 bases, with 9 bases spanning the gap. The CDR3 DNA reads TGTGCCAGCAGCTTAGACTTACTCGCCGGGGAGCTGTTTTTT. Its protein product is CASSLDLLAGELFF. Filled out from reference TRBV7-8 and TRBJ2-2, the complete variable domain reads GAGVSQSPRYKVAKRGQDVALRCDPISGHVSLFWYQQALGQGPEFLTYFQNEAQLDKSGLPSDRFFAERPEGSVSTLKIQRTQQEDSAVYLCASSLDLLAGELFFGEGSRLTVL.

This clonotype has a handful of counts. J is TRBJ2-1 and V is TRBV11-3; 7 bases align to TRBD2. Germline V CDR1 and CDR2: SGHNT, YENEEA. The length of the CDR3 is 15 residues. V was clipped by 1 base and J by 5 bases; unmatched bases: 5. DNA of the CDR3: TGTGCCAGCAGCTTAGTCCCTAGCGGTGACAATGAGCAGTTCTTC. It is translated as CASSLVPSGDNEQFF.

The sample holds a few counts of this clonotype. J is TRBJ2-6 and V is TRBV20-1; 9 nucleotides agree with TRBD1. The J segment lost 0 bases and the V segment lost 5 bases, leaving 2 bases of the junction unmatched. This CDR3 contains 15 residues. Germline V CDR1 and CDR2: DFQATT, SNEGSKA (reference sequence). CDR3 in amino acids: CSAGQGTSGANVLTF. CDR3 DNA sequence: TGCAGTGCTGGACAGGGGACCTCTGGGGCCAACGTCCTGACTTTC.

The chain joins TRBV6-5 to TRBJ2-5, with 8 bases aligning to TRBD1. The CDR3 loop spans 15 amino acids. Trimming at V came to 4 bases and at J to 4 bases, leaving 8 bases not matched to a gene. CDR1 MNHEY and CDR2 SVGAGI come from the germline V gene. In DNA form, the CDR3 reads TGTGCCAGCAGTTCCCCACGGACAGGGCTAGAGACCCAGTACTTC. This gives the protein CASSSPRTGLETQYF.

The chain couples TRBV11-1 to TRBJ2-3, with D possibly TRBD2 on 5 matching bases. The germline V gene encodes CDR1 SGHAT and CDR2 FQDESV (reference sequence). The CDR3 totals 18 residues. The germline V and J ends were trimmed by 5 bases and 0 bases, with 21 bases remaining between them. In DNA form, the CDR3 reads TGTGCCAGCAGCCCGTCCCCCGGGAAAAATACTAGCACAGATACGCAGTATTTT. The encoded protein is CASSPSPGKNTSTDTQYF.

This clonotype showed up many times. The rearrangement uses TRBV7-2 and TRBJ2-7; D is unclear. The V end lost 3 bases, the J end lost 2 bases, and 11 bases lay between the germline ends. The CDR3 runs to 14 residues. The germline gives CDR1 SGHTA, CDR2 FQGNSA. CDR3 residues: CASSFPRYTYEQYF. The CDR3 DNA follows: TGTGCCAGCAGCTTCCCTCGGTATACCTACGAGCAGTACTTC. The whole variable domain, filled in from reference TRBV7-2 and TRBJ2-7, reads GAGVSQSPSNKVTEKGKDVELRCDPISGHTALYWYRQSLGQGLEFLIYFQGNSAPDKSGLPSDRFSAERTGGSVSTLTIQRTQQEDSAVYLCASSFPRYTYEQYFGPGTRLTVT.

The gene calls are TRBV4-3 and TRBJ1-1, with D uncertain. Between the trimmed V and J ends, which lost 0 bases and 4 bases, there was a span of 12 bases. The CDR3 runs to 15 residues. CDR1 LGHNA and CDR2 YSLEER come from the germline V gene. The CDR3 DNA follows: TGCGCCAGCAGCCAAGACGCCGGAGGTGTCACTGAAGCTTTCTTT. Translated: CASSQDAGGVTEAFF.